The rows below give T cell receptor beta chains drawn from one sample of a study of shared clonotypes between healthy human individuals. Assay: immunoSEQ multiplex PCR; the TCRdb copy retains only in-frame clones and omits some. The profile covers 980,000 or so clones, with approximately 76% appearing a single time and around 1.5% taken by the ten largest. The source material was memory CD4+ T cells sorted from blood. Receptor source: a man between 18 and 35 years old in good health. CDR3s include the opening cysteine and the closing phenylalanine or tryptophan. Fields, in order: J gene, D gene, V gene, clone size, CDR3 protein, CDR3 DNA. A D gene is named only where the DNA matches it firmly. Only some rows state a clone size, as once, few, many or a class for expanded clones.

TRBJ2-5,TRBD1,TRBV5-6,.,CASSRTAGGRETQYF,TGTGCCAGCAGCAGAACAGCAGGGGGCCGAGAGACCCAGTACTTC
TRBJ1-6,TRBD1,TRBV6-1,.,CASSEFGTGSSYNSPLHF,TGTGCCAGCAGTGAATTCGGGACAGGGAGCTCCTATAATTCACCCCTCCACTTT
TRBJ2-7,.,TRBV7-2,.,CASSRQGLGSYEQYF,TGTGCCAGCAGTAGACAGGGACTCGGCTCCTACGAGCAGTACTTC
TRBJ1-2,.,TRBV6-6,.,CASSQGQLNYGYTF,TGTGCCAGCAGTCAAGGACAGCTTAACTATGGCTACACCTTC
TRBJ2-7,TRBD2,TRBV6-5,.,CASRTPSGSYQQYF,TGTGCCAGCAGGACCCCTAGCGGGAGTTACCAGCAGTACTTC
TRBJ2-7,.,TRBV2,.,CASSESWTGEQYF,TGTGCCAGCAGTGAATCTTGGACGGGCGAGCAGTACTTC
TRBJ2-7,.,TRBV2,.,CASSAQRSYYEQYF,TGTGCCAGCAGTGCGCAGCGGAGCTACTACGAGCAGTACTTC
TRBJ2-3,.,TRBV6-1,.,CASSSDYTDTQYF,TGTGCCAGCAGCTCGGATTACACAGATACGCAGTATTTT
TRBJ2-7,TRBD1,TRBV27,.,CASRSGWGQGRYEQYF,TGTGCCAGCAGATCCGGGTGGGGACAGGGCCGATACGAGCAGTACTTC
TRBJ1-1,.,TRBV2,.,CASSEARAGTEAFF,TGTGCCAGCAGTGAAGCGCGGGCGGGCACTGAAGCTTTCTTT
TRBJ1-2,TRBD1,TRBV7-2,few,CASSLRQGGGYTF,TGTGCCAGCAGTTTACGACAGGGGGGTGGCTACACCTTC
TRBJ2-7,TRBD2,TRBV30,.,CAWSVGGSSYEQYF,TGTGCCTGGAGTGTCGGGGGGAGCTCCTACGAGCAGTACTTC
TRBJ1-1,.,TRBV5-5,.,CASSSRDSSMNTEAFF,TGTGCCAGCAGCTCCCGGGACTCGAGCATGAACACTGAAGCTTTCTTT
TRBJ2-6,.,TRBV4-3,.,CASSQGGQILSGANVLTF,TGCGCCAGCAGCCAAGGAGGACAGATCCTATCTGGGGCCAACGTCCTGACTTTC
TRBJ1-1,.,TRBV7-9,.,CASSLGGGNTEAFF,TGTGCCAGCAGCTTAGGTGGGGGGAACACTGAAGCTTTCTTT
TRBJ1-4,.,TRBV5-6,.,CASFSGATNEKLFF,TGTGCCAGCTTCTCGGGGGCAACTAATGAAAAACTGTTTTTT
TRBJ1-1,.,TRBV30,few,CAWMGRTEAFF,TGTGCCTGGATGGGACGGACTGAAGCTTTCTTT
TRBJ2-5,.,TRBV4-1,.,CASSQGLGIETQYF,TGCGCCAGCAGCCAAGGGTTGGGGATAGAGACCCAGTACTTC
TRBJ1-1,.,TRBV29-1,.,CSVEGEGDTEAFF,TGCAGCGTTGAAGGGGAGGGTGACACTGAAGCTTTCTTT
TRBJ1-1,TRBD1,TRBV2,.,CASGGQGVTEAFF,TGTGCCAGCGGGGGACAGGGGGTAACTGAAGCTTTCTTT
TRBJ1-6,TRBD1,TRBV5-1,.,CASSFGQGSSPLHF,TGCGCCAGCAGCTTCGGACAGGGTAGTTCACCCCTCCACTTT
TRBJ2-7,.,TRBV5-1,.,CASSSIPLLASLSYEQYF,TGCGCCAGCAGCTCCATCCCCCTCCTAGCGTCTTTATCCTACGAGCAGTACTTC
TRBJ2-7,TRBD2,TRBV5-1,.,CASSLTGGDIYEQYF,TGCGCCAGCAGCTTGACCGGGGGGGACATCTACGAGCAGTACTTC
TRBJ2-3,.,TRBV6-5,few,CASRRTGLTDTQYF,TGTGCCAGCAGACGAACAGGACTCACAGATACGCAGTATTTT
TRBJ1-5,.,TRBV6-1,few,CASSDWQPPRPQHF,TGTGCCAGCAGTGACTGGCAGCCCCCCCGGCCCCAGCATTTT
TRBJ1-1,TRBD1,TRBV30,few,CAWSVLWTGKNTEAFF,TGTGCCTGGAGTGTACTTTGGACAGGGAAGAACACTGAAGCTTTCTTT